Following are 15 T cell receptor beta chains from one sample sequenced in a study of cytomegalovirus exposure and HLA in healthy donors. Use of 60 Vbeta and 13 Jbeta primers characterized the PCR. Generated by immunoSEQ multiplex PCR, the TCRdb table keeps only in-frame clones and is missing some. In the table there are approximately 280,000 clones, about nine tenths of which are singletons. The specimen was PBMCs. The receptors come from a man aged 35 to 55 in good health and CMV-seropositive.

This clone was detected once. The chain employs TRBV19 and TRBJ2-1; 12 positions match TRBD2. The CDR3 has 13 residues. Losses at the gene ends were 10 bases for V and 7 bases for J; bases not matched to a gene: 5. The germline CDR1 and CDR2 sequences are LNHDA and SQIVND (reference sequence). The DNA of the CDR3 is TGTGCCACCCTAGCGGGAGGGCCGAATGAGCAGTTCTTC. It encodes CATLAGGPNEQFF. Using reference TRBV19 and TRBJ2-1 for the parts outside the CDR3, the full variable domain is DGGITQSPKYLFRKEGQNVTLSCEQNLNHDAMYWYRQDPGQGLRLIYYSQIVNDFQKGDIAEGYSVSREKKESFPLTVTSAQKNPTAFYLCATLAGGPNEQFFGPGTRLTVL.

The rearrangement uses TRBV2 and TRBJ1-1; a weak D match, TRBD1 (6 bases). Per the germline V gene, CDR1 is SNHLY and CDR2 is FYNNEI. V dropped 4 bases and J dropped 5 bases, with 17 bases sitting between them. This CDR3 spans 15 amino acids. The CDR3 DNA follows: TGTGCCAGCAGTGGACTCACGGGGGGCGGGACTGAAGCTTTCTTT. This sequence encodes CASSGLTGGGTEAFF.

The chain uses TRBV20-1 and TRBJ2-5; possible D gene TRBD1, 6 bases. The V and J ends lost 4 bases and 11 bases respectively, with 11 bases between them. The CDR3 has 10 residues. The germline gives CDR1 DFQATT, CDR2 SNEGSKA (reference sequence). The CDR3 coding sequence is TGCAGTGCTAACAGGGATGAGCAGTACTTC. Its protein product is CSANRDEQYF.

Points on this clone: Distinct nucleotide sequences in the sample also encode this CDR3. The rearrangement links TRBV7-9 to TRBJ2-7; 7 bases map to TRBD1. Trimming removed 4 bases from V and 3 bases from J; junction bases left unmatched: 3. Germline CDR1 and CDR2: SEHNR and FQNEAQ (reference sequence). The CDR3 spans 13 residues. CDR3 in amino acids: CASSSRDSYEQYF. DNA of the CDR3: TGTGCCAGCAGCTCTAGGGACAGCTACGAGCAGTACTTC.

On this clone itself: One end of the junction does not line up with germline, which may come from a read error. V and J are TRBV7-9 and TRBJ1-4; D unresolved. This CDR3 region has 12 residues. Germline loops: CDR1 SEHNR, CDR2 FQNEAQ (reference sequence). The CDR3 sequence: CSSSLAYGELFF. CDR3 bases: TGTTCCAGCAGCTTAGCGTACGGGGAACTGTTTTTT.

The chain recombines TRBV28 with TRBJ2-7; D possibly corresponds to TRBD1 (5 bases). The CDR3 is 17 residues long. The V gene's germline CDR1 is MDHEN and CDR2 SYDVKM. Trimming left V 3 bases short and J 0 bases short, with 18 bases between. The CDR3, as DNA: TGTGCCAGCAGTTTCCCCTTGACAGTATACTCCTCCTACGAGCAGTACTTC. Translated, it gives CASSFPLTVYSSYEQYF.

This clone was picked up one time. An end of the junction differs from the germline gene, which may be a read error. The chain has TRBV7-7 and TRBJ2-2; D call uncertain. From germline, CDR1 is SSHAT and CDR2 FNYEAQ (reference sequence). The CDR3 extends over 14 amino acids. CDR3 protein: CASTEFANTGELFF. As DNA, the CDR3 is TGTGCTAGCACCGAGTTCGCGAACACCGGGGAGCTGTTTTTT.

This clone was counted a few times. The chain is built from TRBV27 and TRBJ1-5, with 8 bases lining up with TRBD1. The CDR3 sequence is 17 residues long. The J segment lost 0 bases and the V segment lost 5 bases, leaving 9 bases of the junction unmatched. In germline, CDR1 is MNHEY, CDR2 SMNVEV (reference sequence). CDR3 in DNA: TGTGCCAGCAGTCCAGAAGGGACAGGCTATAGCAATCAGCCCCAGCATTTT. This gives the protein CASSPEGTGYSNQPQHF.

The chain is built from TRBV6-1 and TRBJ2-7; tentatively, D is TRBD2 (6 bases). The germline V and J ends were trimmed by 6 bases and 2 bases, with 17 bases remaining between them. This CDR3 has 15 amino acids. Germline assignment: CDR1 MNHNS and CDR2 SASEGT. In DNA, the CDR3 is TGTGCCAGCAGACGCCTTTCGGAGGGACCCTACGAGCAGTACTTC. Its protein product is CASRRLSEGPYEQYF.

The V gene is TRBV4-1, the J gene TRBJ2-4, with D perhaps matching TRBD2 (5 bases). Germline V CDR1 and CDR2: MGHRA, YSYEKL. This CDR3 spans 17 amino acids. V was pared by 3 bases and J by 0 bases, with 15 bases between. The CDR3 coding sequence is TGCGCCAGCAGCCAGACCGTTCCCGGGGTAGCCAAAAACATTCAGTACTTC. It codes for CASSQTVPGVAKNIQYF.

The CDR3 loop is CASSLTGTGIYEQYF. DNA for the CDR3: TGTGCCAGCAGCTTAACCGGGACAGGTATCTACGAGCAGTACTTC. This chain connects TRBV11-2 to TRBJ2-7, with 8 positions matching TRBD1. The length of the CDR3 is 15 residues. Germline-derived CDR1 and CDR2 are SGHAT and FQNNGV. With 2 bases clipped from V and 3 bases from J, the junction kept 6 bases outside the gene matches.

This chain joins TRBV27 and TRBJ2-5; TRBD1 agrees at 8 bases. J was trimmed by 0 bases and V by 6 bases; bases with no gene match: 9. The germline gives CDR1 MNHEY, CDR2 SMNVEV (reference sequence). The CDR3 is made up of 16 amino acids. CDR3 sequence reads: CASSHRQGPYQETQYF. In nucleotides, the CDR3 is TGTGCCAGCAGCCACCGACAGGGGCCATACCAAGAGACCCAGTACTTC.

The CDR3 region is CASSQGLGTGELFF. The CDR3 bases are TGTGCCAGCAGCCAAGGACTGGGCACCGGGGAGCTGTTTTTT. V usage is TRBV25-1 and J usage is TRBJ2-2, with a weak D call TRBD2 (5 bases). V shed 6 bases and J shed 4 bases, with 12 bases lying between them. Germline-derived CDR1 and CDR2 are MGHDK and SYGVNS. This CDR3 comprises 14 residues.

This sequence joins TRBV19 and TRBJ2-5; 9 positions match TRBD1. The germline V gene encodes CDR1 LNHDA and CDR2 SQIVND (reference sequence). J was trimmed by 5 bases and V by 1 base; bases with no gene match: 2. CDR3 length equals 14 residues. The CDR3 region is CASSIVGTGETQYF. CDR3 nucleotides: TGTGCCAGTAGTATAGTAGGGACAGGGGAGACCCAGTACTTC.

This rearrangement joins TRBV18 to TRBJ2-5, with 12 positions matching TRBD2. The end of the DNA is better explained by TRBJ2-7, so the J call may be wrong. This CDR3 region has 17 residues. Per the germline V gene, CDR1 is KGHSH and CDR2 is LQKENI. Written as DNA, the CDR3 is TGTGCCAGCTCACCCGCGGCCGGACTAGCGGGGATCTACGAGCAGTACTTC. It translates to CASSPAAGLAGIYEQYF.